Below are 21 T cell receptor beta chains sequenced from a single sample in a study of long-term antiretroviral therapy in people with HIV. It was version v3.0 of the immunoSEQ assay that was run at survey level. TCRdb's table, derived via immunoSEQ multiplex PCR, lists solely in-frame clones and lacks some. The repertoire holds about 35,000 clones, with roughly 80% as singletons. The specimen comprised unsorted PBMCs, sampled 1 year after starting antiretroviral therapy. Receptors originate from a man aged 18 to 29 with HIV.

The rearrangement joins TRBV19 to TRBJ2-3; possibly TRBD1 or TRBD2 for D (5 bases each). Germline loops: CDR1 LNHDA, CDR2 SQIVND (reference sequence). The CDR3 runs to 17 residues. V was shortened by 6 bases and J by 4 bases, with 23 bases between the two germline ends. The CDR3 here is CASRGTAVSTRPDTQYF. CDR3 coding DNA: TGTGCCAGTAGAGGGACGGCGGTGAGCACGAGGCCAGATACGCAGTATTTT. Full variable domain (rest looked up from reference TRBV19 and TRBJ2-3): DGGITQSPKYLFRKEGQNVTLSCEQNLNHDAMYWYRQDPGQGLRLIYYSQIVNDFQKGDIAEGYSVSREKKESFPLTVTSAQKNPTAFYLCASRGTAVSTRPDTQYFGPGTRLTVL.

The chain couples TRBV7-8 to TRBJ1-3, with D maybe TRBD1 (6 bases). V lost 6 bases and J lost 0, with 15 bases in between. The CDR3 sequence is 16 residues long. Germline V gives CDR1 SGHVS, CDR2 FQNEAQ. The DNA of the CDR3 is TGTGCCAGCAGATCCGCTGGACAGAACTCTGGAAACACCATATATTTT. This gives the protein CASRSAGQNSGNTIYF.

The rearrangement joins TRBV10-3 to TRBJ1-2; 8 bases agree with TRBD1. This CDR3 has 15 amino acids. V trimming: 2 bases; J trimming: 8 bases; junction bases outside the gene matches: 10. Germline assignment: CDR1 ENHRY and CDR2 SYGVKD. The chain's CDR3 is CAISEGAQGAGGYTF. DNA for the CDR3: TGTGCCATCAGTGAGGGGGCTCAGGGGGCTGGGGGCTACACCTTC.

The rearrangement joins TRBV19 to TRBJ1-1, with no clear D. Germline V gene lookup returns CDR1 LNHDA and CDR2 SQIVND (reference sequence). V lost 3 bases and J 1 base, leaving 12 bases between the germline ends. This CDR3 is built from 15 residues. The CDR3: CASSIDLLGNTEAFF. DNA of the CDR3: TGTGCCAGTAGTATCGATCTCCTGGGGAACACTGAAGCTTTCTTT.

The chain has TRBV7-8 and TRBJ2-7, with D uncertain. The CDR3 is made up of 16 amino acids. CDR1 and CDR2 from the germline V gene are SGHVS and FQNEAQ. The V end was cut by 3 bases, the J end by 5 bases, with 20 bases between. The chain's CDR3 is CASSLGPYGHLNEQYF. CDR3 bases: TGTGCCAGCAGCTTGGGCCCCTACGGGCATCTCAACGAGCAGTACTTC. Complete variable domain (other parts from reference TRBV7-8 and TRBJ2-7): GAGVSQSPRYKVAKRGQDVALRCDPISGHVSLFWYQQALGQGPEFLTYFQNEAQLDKSGLPSDRFFAERPEGSVSTLKIQRTQQEDSAVYLCASSLGPYGHLNEQYFGPGTRLTVT.

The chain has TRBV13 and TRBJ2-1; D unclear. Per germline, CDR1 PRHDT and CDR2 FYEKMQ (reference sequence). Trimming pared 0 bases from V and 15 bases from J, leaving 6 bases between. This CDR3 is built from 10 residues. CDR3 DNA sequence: TGTGCCAGCAGCTTAGGCCGTTTGTTCTTC. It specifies CASSLGRLFF.

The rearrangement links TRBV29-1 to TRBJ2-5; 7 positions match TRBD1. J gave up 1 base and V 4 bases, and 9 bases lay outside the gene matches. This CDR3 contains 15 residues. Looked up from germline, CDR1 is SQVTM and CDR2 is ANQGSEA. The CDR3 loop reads CSVAKGTDIQETQYF. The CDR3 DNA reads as TGCAGCGTTGCCAAAGGGACAGACATCCAAGAGACCCAGTACTTC.

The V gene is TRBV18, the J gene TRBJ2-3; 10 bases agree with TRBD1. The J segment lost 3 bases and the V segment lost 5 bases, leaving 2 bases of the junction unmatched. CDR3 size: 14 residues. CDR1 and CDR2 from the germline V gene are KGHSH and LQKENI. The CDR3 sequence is CASSDRGRTDTQYF. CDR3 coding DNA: TGTGCCAGCTCAGACAGGGGGCGAACAGATACGCAGTATTTT.

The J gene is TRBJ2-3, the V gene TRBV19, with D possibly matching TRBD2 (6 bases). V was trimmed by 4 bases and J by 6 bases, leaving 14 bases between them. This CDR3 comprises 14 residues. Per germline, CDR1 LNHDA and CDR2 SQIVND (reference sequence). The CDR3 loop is CASSTGLLVDTQYF. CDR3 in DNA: TGTGCCAGTAGTACGGGACTCCTCGTGGATACGCAGTATTTT.

CDR3 residues: CASSFRRGGYTF. DNA for the CDR3: TGTGCCAGCAGTTTTCGTAGGGGAGGCTACACCTTC. The chain has TRBV28 and TRBJ1-2, with D maybe TRBD1 (5 bases). The CDR3 is 12 residues long. The V end was cut by 3 bases, the J end by 8 bases, with 10 bases between. Germline V gene sequence: CDR1 MDHEN, CDR2 SYDVKM.

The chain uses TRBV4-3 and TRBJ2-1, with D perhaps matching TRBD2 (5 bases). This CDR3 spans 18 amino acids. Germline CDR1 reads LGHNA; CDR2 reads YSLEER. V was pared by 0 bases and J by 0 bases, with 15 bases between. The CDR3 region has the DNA TGCGCCAGCAGCCAAGAACGGGCGGAGCGGAACTCCTACAATGAGCAGTTCTTC. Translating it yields CASSQERAERNSYNEQFF.

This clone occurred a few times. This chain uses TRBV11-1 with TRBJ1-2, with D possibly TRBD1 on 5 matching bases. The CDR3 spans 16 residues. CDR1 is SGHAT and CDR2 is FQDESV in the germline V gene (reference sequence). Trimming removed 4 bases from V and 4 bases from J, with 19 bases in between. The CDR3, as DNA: TGTGCCAGCAGCTCCCCACAGGAGGAACCAATCTATGGCTACACCTTC. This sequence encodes CASSSPQEEPIYGYTF.

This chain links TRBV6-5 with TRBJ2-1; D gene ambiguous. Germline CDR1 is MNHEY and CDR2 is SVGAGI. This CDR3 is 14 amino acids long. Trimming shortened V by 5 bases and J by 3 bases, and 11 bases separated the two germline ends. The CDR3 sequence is CASSPPGFYNEQFF. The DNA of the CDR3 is TGTGCCAGCAGTCCCCCGGGCTTCTACAATGAGCAGTTCTTC.

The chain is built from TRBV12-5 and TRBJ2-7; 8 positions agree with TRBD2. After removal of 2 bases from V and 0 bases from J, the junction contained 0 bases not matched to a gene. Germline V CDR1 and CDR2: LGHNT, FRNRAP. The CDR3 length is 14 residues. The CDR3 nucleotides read TGTGCTAGTGGTTTGAGCGGGGGCTCCTACGAGCAGTACTTC. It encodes CASGLSGGSYEQYF.

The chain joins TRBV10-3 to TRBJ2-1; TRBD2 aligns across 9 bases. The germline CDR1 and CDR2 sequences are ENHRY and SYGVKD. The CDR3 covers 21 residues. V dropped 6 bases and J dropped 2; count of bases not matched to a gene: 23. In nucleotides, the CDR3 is TGTGCCATCAGCGCTAGGGACCGACTAGCGGTCAAAGTCGATACCTACAATGAGCAGTTCTTC. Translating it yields CAISARDRLAVKVDTYNEQFF.

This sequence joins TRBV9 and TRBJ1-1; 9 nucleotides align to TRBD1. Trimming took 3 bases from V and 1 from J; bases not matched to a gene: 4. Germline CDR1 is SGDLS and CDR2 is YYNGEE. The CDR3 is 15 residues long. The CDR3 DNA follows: TGTGCCAGCAGCGCGTCACAGGGGGCGAACACTGAAGCTTTCTTT. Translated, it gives CASSASQGANTEAFF.

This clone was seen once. The CDR3 spells CASSLSGVELFF. In nucleotides, the CDR3 is TGTGCCAGCAGCTTATCTGGAGTGGAGCTGTTTTTT. The rearrangement joins TRBV7-3 to TRBJ2-2, with D unresolved. The V end was cut by 2 bases, the J end by 10 bases, with 8 bases between. CDR1 is SGHTA, CDR2 FQGTGA, per germline. The CDR3 has 12 residues.

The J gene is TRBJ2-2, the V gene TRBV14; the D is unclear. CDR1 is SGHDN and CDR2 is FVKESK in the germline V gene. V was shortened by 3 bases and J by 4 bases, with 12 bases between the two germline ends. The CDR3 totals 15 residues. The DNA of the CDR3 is TGTGCCAGCAGCCAGTTCGAATTCTCCACCGGGGAGCTGTTTTTT. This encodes CASSQFEFSTGELFF.

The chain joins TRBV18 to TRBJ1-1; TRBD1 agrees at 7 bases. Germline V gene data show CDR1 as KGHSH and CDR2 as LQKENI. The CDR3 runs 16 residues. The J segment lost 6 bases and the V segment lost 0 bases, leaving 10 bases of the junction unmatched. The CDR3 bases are TGTGCCAGCTCACCACCGGTCAGACAGGGAAGCCCTGAAGCTTTCTTT. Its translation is CASSPPVRQGSPEAFF.

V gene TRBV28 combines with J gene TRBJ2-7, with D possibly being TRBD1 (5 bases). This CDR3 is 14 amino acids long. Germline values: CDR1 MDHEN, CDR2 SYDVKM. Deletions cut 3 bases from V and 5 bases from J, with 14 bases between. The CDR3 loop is CASSFVQGWNEQYF. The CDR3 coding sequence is TGTGCCAGCAGTTTCGTCCAGGGTTGGAACGAGCAGTACTTC.

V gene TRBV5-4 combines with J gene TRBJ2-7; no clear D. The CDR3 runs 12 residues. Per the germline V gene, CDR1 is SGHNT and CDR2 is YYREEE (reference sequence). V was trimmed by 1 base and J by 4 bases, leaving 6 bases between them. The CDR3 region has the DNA TGTGCCAGCAGCTTGATGGGTTACGAGCAGTACTTC. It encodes CASSLMGYEQYF. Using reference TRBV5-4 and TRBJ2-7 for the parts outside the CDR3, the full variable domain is ETGVTQSPTHLIKTRGQQVTLRCSSQSGHNTVSWYQQALGQGPQFIFQYYREEENGRGNFPPRFSGLQFPNYSSELNVNALELDDSALYLCASSLMGYEQYFGPGTRLTVT.